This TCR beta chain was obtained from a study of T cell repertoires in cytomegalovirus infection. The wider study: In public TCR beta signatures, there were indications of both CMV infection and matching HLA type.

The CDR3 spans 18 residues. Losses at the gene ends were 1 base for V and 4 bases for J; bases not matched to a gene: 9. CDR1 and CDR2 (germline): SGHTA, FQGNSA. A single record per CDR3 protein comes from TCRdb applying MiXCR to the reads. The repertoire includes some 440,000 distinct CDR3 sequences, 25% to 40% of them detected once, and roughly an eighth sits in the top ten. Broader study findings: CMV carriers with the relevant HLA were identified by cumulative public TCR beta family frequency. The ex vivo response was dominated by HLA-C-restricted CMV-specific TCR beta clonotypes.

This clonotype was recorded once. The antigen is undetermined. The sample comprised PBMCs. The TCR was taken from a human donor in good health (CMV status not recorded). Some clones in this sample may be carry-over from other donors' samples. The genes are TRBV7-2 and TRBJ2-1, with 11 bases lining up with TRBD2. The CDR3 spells CASSLVVAGGLSYNEQFF. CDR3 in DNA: TGTGCCAGCAGCTTAGTGGTAGCGGGGGGGCTCTCTTACAATGAGCAGTTCTTC.